This T cell receptor beta chain is drawn from a study of T-cell reconstitution after alpha-beta-depleted transplantation in children. The CDR3 sequence is 14 residues long. Germline CDR1 is DFQATT and CDR2 is SNEGSKA (reference sequence). V lost 1 base and J 4 bases, leaving 13 bases between the germline ends. This clonotype occurred a few times. As yet, its antigen is unknown. Study conclusions and caveats: There were some patients whose high TCRbeta diversity at day 60 came from surviving recipient T cells and thymic progenitors. After transplant, at about two months, alpha-beta T cells were reportedly derived from several hundred expanded graft clones. T-cell numbers and diversity one year post-transplant derived largely from freshly generated T cells.

The TCRbeta library incorporated unique molecular identifiers. Each CDR3 protein is one row after TCRdb ran MiXCR on the PCR reads. The table includes around 490,000 distinct CDR3 sequences, 9.5% to 12% detected once. The J gene is TRBJ1-1, the V gene TRBV20-1; D is uncertain. This clonotype originated in a female patient aged 2-9 years who had a stem cell transplant for aplastic anemia, so the T cells may come from the graft donor. The source was PBMCs, mostly from graft donor cells, collected 180 days after TCRalphabeta/CD19-depleted stem cell transplant. The CDR3 region is CSARGRYSGTEAFF. The CDR3 bases are TGCAGTGCTAGAGGGCGGTATTCGGGCACTGAAGCTTTCTTT.